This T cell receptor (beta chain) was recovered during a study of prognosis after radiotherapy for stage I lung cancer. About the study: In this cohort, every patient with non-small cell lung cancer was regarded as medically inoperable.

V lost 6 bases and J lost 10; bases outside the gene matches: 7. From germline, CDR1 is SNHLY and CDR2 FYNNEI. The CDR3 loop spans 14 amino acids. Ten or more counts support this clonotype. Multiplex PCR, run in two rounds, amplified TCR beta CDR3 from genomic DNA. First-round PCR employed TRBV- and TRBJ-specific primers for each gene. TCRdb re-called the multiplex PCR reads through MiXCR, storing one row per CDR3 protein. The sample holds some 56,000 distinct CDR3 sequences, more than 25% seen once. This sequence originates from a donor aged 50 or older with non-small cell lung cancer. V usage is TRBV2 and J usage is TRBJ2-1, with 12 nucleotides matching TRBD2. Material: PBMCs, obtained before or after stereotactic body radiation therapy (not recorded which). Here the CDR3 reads CASRARLAGDEQFF. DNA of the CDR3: TGTGCCAGCAGGGCCCGACTAGCGGGGGACGAGCAGTTCTTC.